These 31 T cell receptor beta chains were all obtained from the same sample, sequenced in a study of cytomegalovirus exposure and HLA in healthy donors. Using immunoSEQ multiplex PCR, the repertoire was profiled, and TCRdb retains in-frame clones only, with some absent. This sample has some 76,000 clones, with over 85% found just once. Material: PBMCs. The receptors stem from a woman under 30 in good health and CMV-seronegative.

The V gene is TRBV28, the J gene TRBJ2-1; 14 nucleotides align to TRBD2. Germline CDR1 MDHEN, CDR2 SYDVKM. The CDR3 loop spans 16 amino acids. The J segment lost 6 bases and the V segment lost 7 bases, leaving 8 bases of the junction unmatched. The CDR3 DNA follows: TGTGCCAGCATTCGAGGGGGGACTAGCGGGAGCAATGAGCAGTTCTTC. As protein: CASIRGGTSGSNEQFF. Filled out from reference TRBV28 and TRBJ2-1, the complete variable domain reads DVKVTQSSRYLVKRTGEKVFLECVQDMDHENMFWYRQDPGLGLRLIYFSYDVKMKEKGDIPEGYSVSREKKERFSLILESASTNQTSMYLCASIRGGTSGSNEQFFGPGTRLTVL.

This clone was seen a single time. The rearrangement uses TRBV19 and TRBJ1-1; maybe TRBD1 (6 bases). The CDR3 extends over 12 amino acids. With 10 bases removed from V and 10 bases from J, the gap between germline ends came to 19 bases. Per the germline V gene, CDR1 is LNHDA and CDR2 is SQIVND (reference sequence). This CDR3 reads CATADRQHAAFF. CDR3 coding DNA: TGTGCCACCGCTGACAGGCAACATGCAGCTTTCTTT.

This clone was observed once. The chain recombines TRBV7-9 with TRBJ1-1, with D unclear. Trimming shortened V by 2 bases and J by 1 base, and 8 bases separated the two germline ends. Germline assignment: CDR1 SEHNR and CDR2 FQNEAQ (reference sequence). The CDR3 has 14 amino acids. In DNA, the CDR3 is TGTGCCAGCAGCTTAACCCTAGGGAACACTGAAGCTTTCTTT. Translation: CASSLTLGNTEAFF.

The chain couples TRBV4-1 to TRBJ2-1, with 7 nucleotides matching TRBD2. Germline lookup yields CDR1 MGHRA and CDR2 YSYEKL. The J segment lost 0 bases and the V segment lost 0 bases, leaving 8 bases of the junction unmatched. The CDR3 spans 18 residues. CDR3 amino acids: CASSQEGPGRSSYNEQFF. The CDR3 DNA reads as TGCGCCAGCAGCCAAGAGGGGCCCGGGAGGAGCTCCTACAATGAGCAGTTCTTC.

This clone was observed once. The V gene is TRBV2, the J gene TRBJ1-1, with a tentative D call TRBD1 (5 bases). The CDR3 is made up of 15 amino acids. Germline values: CDR1 SNHLY, CDR2 FYNNEI. Trimming cost V 2 bases and J 5 bases, with 15 bases left between them. In DNA, the CDR3 is TGTGCCAGCAGTGAATGGGGGGGTCTAGGTACTGAAGCTTTCTTT. Translation gives CASSEWGGLGTEAFF.

This chain joins TRBV5-4 and TRBJ2-2, with D possibly matching TRBD2 (6 bases). This CDR3 has 18 amino acids. The V gene's germline CDR1 is SGHNT and CDR2 YYREEE (reference sequence). V shed 4 bases and J shed 3 bases, with 22 bases lying between them. The CDR3 DNA reads TGTGCCAGCAGCACACCAATCCGCGTGGAGGGCTACACCGGGGAGCTGTTTTTT. Translating it yields CASSTPIRVEGYTGELFF.

The chain carries TRBV29-1 and TRBJ1-3, with D uncertain. In germline, CDR1 is SQVTM, CDR2 ANQGSEA. The ends were cut back, 0 bases at V and 1 base at J, with 13 bases in the middle. The CDR3 is 16 amino acids. The CDR3 sequence is CSVEEVRRNSGNTIYF. The CDR3 nucleotides read TGCAGCGTTGAAGAAGTGAGGCGGAATTCTGGAAACACCATATATTTT. Together with reference TRBV29-1 and TRBJ1-3, the CDR3 gives the full variable domain: SAVISQKPSRDICQRGTSLTIQCQVDSQVTMMFWYRQQPGQSLTLIATANQGSEATYESGFVIDKFPISRPNLTFSTLTVSNMSPEDSSIYLCSVEEVRRNSGNTIYFGEGSWLTVV.

Written as DNA, the CDR3 is TGTGCTAGTGGCACCGACGGACAGTACTATAGCAATCAGCCCCAGCATTTT. Its translation: CASGTDGQYYSNQPQHF. V usage is TRBV12-5 and J usage is TRBJ1-5; D perhaps matches TRBD1 (6 bases). Germline CDR1 reads LGHNT; CDR2 reads FRNRAP. This CDR3 comprises 17 residues. V lost 6 bases to trimming and J lost 0 bases, with 18 bases between them. Full variable domain (rest looked up from reference TRBV12-5 and TRBJ1-5): DARVTQTPRHKVTEMGQEVTMRCQPILGHNTVFWYRQTMMQGLELLAYFRNRAPLDDSGMPKDRFSAEMPDATLATLKIQPSEPRDSAVYFCASGTDGQYYSNQPQHFGDGTRLSIL.

The genes are TRBV18 and TRBJ1-2, with TRBD1 matching 8 bases. The CDR3 runs 15 residues. Germline CDR1 and CDR2: KGHSH and LQKENI. The ends lost 0 bases at V and 5 bases at J; junction bases unmatched: 5. The CDR3 coding sequence is TGTGCCAGCTCACCACCGTACAGGGGGGGATATGGCTACACCTTC. It yields the protein CASSPPYRGGYGYTF.

The J gene is TRBJ2-3, the V gene TRBV7-6; D perhaps matches TRBD2 (6 bases). The CDR3 runs 15 residues. CDR1 is SGHVS, CDR2 FNYEAQ, per germline. Trimming left V 0 bases short and J 3 bases short, with 10 bases between. The CDR3 nucleotides are TGTGCCAGCAGCTTAGCGTGGGGGGTGACAGATACGCAGTATTTT. Translating it yields CASSLAWGVTDTQYF.

The genes are TRBV6-1 and TRBJ2-7; 7 nucleotides line up with TRBD1. The germline V gene has CDR1 MNHNS and CDR2 SASEGT. CDR3 length: 14 residues. Trimming removed 7 bases from V and 3 bases from J; junction bases left unmatched: 9. The CDR3 DNA sequence: TGTGCCAGCACGAGGACAGGCCTCTTCTACGAGCAGTACTTC. The encoded protein is CASTRTGLFYEQYF.

J is TRBJ2-1 and V is TRBV5-8; 11 nucleotides align to TRBD2. V lost 3 bases, J lost 4 bases, and 9 bases stayed unmatched. The CDR3 is 17 residues long. CDR1 SGHTS and CDR2 YDEGEE come from the germline V gene. The CDR3 DNA sequence: TGTGCCAGCAGCTGGCGCCCGGGACTAGCGGATTACAATGAGCAGTTCTTC. Encoded protein: CASSWRPGLADYNEQFF.

The V gene is TRBV5-1, the J gene TRBJ2-1; TRBD2 matches at 7 bases. Trimming cost V 0 bases and J 0 bases; bases outside gene matches: 9. The CDR3 has 18 residues. From germline, CDR1 is SGHRS and CDR2 YFSETQ. This CDR3 is CASSLGPMGGGSYNEQFF. CDR3 DNA sequence: TGCGCCAGCAGCTTGGGCCCCATGGGCGGGGGCTCCTACAATGAGCAGTTCTTC.

This chain joins TRBV4-3 and TRBJ2-1; no reliable D call. CDR1 is LGHNA and CDR2 is YSLEER in the germline V gene. The CDR3 loop spans 14 amino acids. V was clipped by 0 bases and J by 6 bases, with 9 bases between them. The CDR3 coding sequence is TGCGCCAGCAGCCAAGATCGTAGTGCCAATGAGCAGTTCTTC. This translates into CASSQDRSANEQFF.

This chain uses TRBV30 with TRBJ1-2, with 7 bases that match TRBD1. The germline CDR1 and CDR2 sequences are GTSNPN and SVGIG (reference sequence). The CDR3 covers 14 residues. V trimming: 3 bases; J trimming: 1 base; junction bases outside the gene matches: 5. The CDR3: CAWRTGNLNYGYTF. CDR3 coding DNA: TGTGCCTGGAGGACAGGGAATCTTAACTATGGCTACACCTTC.

The chain recombines TRBV5-6 with TRBJ1-4; D call uncertain. Per the germline V gene, CDR1 is SGHDT and CDR2 is YYEEEE. The CDR3 sequence is 12 residues long. V lost 4 bases and J lost 11, with 12 bases in between. The CDR3 region is CASSEARGKLFF. The CDR3 DNA is TGTGCCAGCAGCGAAGCACGAGGGAAACTGTTTTTT.

The J gene is TRBJ2-7, the V gene TRBV7-2; D gene uncertain. CDR1 is SGHTA, CDR2 FQGNSA, per germline. The CDR3 runs to 12 residues. The V and J ends lost 5 bases and 0 bases respectively, with 5 bases between them. The CDR3 is CASSPSSYEQYF. CDR3 coding DNA: TGTGCCAGCAGCCCCAGCTCCTACGAGCAGTACTTC.

This rearrangement joins TRBV29-1 to TRBJ2-1; TRBD2 might be the D (6 bases). Germline CDR1 and CDR2: SQVTM and ANQGSEA. V was pared by 5 bases and J by 0 bases, with 8 bases between. The CDR3 totals 13 residues. CDR3 nucleotide sequence: TGCAGCGTTTGGGGACTCTCCTACAATGAGCAGTTCTTC. The encoded protein is CSVWGLSYNEQFF.

The V call is TRBV18, the J call TRBJ2-3, with D hard to call. The CDR3 is 13 amino acids. The V gene lost 3 bases and the J gene lost 4 bases, with 8 bases spanning the gap. From germline, CDR1 is KGHSH and CDR2 LQKENI. The CDR3 bases are TGTGCCAGCTCACCCCCCGGGTCAGATACGCAGTATTTT. Amino acid sequence: CASSPPGSDTQYF. Looking up the rest from reference TRBV18 and TRBJ2-3 gives the full variable domain: NAGVMQNPRHLVRRRGQEARLRCSPMKGHSHVYWYRQLPEEGLKFMVYLQKENIIDESGMPKERFSAEFPKEGPSILRIQQVVRGDSAAYFCASSPPGSDTQYFGPGTRLTVL.

The V gene is TRBV5-1, the J gene TRBJ2-7; TRBD2 matches at 8 bases. Germline V gives CDR1 SGHRS, CDR2 YFSETQ. CDR3 length: 16 residues. Trimming took 0 bases from V and 0 from J; bases not matched to a gene: 5. CDR3 in amino acids: CASSLALAGGSYEQYF. CDR3 DNA: TGCGCCAGCAGCTTGGCGTTGGCGGGGGGCTCCTACGAGCAGTACTTC.

This rearrangement joins TRBV7-2 to TRBJ2-1, with 8 bases fitting TRBD1. Germline values: CDR1 SGHTA, CDR2 FQGNSA. V shed 0 bases, J shed 7 bases, and the junction held 5 bases outside the gene matches. The CDR3 extends over 15 amino acids. CDR3 bases: TGTGCCAGCAGCTTAGCGGCAGGGGGCTTTAATGAGCAGTTCTTC. It translates to CASSLAAGGFNEQFF.

V and J are TRBV7-2 and TRBJ1-4, with 7 bases fitting TRBD1. CDR3 length: 15 residues. Germline V gives CDR1 SGHTA, CDR2 FQGNSA. The junction had 5 bases not matched to a gene; V was cut back by 1 base and J by 6 bases. The DNA for the CDR3 is TGTGCCAGCAGCTTAGGACAGGGTTTTTATGAAAAACTGTTTTTT. Translating gives CASSLGQGFYEKLFF.

The CDR3 is CASLTPGTGGEETQYF. The CDR3 coding sequence is TGTGCCAGCCTTACCCCCGGGACAGGGGGCGAAGAGACCCAGTACTTC. The V and J genes are TRBV2 and TRBJ2-5; 12 nucleotides agree with TRBD1. The junction had 10 bases not matched to a gene; V was cut back by 8 bases and J by 3 bases. Germline V gene lookup returns CDR1 SNHLY and CDR2 FYNNEI. The CDR3 loop spans 16 amino acids.

The rearrangement joins TRBV11-2 to TRBJ1-5; D is possibly TRBD1 (5 bases). Germline CDR1 is SGHAT and CDR2 is FQNNGV. Between the trimmed V and J ends, which lost 1 base and 4 bases, there was a span of 8 bases. The CDR3 runs 14 residues. The CDR3 coding sequence is TGTGCCAGCAGCTTAGTTGGGGGGAATCAGCCCCAGCATTTT. This encodes CASSLVGGNQPQHF. The full variable domain, rest sourced from reference TRBV11-2 and TRBJ1-5, is EAGVAQSPRYKIIEKRQSVAFWCNPISGHATLYWYQQILGQGPKLLIQFQNNGVVDDSQLPKDRFSAERLKGVDSTLKIQPAKLEDSAVYLCASSLVGGNQPQHFGDGTRLSIL.

The rearrangement joins TRBV4-2 to TRBJ1-6; D unclear. The CDR3 contains 14 residues. V shed 1 base and J shed 10 bases, with 11 bases lying between them. Germline assignment: CDR1 LGHNA and CDR2 YNFKEQ. DNA of the CDR3: TGTGCCAGCAGCCAAGCGACACCCACATCACCCCTCCACTTT. Protein: CASSQATPTSPLHF.

The CDR3 region has the DNA TGTGCCAGCAGCTTTATTTCAGGGGACAATGAGCAGTTCTTC. Translating it yields CASSFISGDNEQFF. This chain uses TRBV5-4 with TRBJ2-1, with D possibly matching TRBD1 (6 bases). The length of the CDR3 is 14 residues. With 2 bases removed from V and 5 bases from J, the gap between germline ends came to 11 bases. Germline values: CDR1 SGHNT, CDR2 YYREEE (reference sequence).

To note about this clone: The sample carries other DNA sequences with the same CDR3. V is TRBV19 and J is TRBJ1-1; D is unclear. Germline-derived CDR1 and CDR2 are LNHDA and SQIVND (reference sequence). The ends were cut back, 1 base at V and 1 base at J, with 7 bases in the middle. The CDR3 length is 14 residues. The CDR3 bases are TGTGCCAGTAGTATAGGGGGAGGGAACACTGAAGCTTTCTTT. Its translation is CASSIGGGNTEAFF. Drawing the rest from reference TRBV19 and TRBJ1-1, the complete variable domain is DGGITQSPKYLFRKEGQNVTLSCEQNLNHDAMYWYRQDPGQGLRLIYYSQIVNDFQKGDIAEGYSVSREKKESFPLTVTSAQKNPTAFYLCASSIGGGNTEAFFGQGTRLTVV.

The V call is TRBV9, the J call TRBJ2-3; 10 bases match TRBD2. Trimming took 3 bases from V and 1 from J; bases not matched to a gene: 5. This CDR3 spans 16 amino acids. From germline, CDR1 is SGDLS and CDR2 YYNGEE. CDR3 DNA sequence: TGTGCCAGCAGCGGAAATAGCGGGGGGCGCACAGATACGCAGTATTTT. It codes for CASSGNSGGRTDTQYF.

The chain combines TRBV10-3 with TRBJ2-7, with 8 bases matching TRBD1. The junction had 19 bases not matched to a gene; V was cut back by 3 bases and J by 3 bases. CDR3 length: 19 residues. Looked up from germline, CDR1 is ENHRY and CDR2 is SYGVKD. DNA for the CDR3: TGTGCCATCAGTGAACCGTCAGCGCAGACTTCCAGGGGGCTCTACGAGCAGTACTTC. Its translation: CAISEPSAQTSRGLYEQYF.

The rearrangement links TRBV19 to TRBJ2-1, with D possibly being TRBD2 (6 bases). Trimming removed 7 bases from V and 4 bases from J, with 14 bases in between. The CDR3 spans 14 residues. The germline CDR1 and CDR2 sequences are LNHDA and SQIVND (reference sequence). CDR3 nucleotide sequence: TGTGCCAGTACCATGACGGCGGGGTACAATGAGCAGTTCTTC. Translating it yields CASTMTAGYNEQFF.

The genes are TRBV6-6 and TRBJ2-7; TRBD2 matches at 7 bases. This CDR3 has 14 residues. The V gene end was trimmed by 4 bases and the J gene end by 7 bases; junction bases not matched to a gene: 10. Germline V gives CDR1 MNHNY, CDR2 SVGAGI (reference sequence). The CDR3 here is CASSFGTGGDEQYF. CDR3 in DNA: TGTGCCAGCAGTTTTGGGACGGGAGGAGATGAGCAGTACTTC.